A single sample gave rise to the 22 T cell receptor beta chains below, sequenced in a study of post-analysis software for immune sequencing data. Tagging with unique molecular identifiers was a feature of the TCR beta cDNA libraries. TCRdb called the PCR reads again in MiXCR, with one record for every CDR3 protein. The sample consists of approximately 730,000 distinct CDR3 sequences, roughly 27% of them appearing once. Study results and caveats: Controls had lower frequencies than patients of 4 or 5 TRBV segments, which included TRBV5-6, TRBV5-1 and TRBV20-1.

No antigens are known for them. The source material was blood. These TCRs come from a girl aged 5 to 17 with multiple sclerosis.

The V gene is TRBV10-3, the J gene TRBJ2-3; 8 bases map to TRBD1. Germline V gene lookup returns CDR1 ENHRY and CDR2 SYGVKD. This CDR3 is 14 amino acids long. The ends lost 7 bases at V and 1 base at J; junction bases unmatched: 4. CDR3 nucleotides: TGTGCCATCACGGAGGGACAGGGCACAGATACGCAGTATTTT. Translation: CAITEGQGTDTQYF.

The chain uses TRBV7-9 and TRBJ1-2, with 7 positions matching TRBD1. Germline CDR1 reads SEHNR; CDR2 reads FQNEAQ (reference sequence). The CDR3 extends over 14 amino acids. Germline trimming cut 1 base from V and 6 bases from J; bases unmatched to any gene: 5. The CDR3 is CASSLGTGANGYTF. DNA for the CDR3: TGTGCCAGCAGCTTAGGTACAGGGGCGAATGGCTACACCTTC.

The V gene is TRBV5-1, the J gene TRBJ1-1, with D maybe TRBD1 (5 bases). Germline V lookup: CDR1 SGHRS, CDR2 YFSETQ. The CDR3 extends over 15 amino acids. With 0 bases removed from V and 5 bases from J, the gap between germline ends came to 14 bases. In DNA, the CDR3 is TGCGCCAGCAGCTTGGAATTCGGGGGTCGGACTGAAGCTTTCTTT. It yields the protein CASSLEFGGRTEAFF.

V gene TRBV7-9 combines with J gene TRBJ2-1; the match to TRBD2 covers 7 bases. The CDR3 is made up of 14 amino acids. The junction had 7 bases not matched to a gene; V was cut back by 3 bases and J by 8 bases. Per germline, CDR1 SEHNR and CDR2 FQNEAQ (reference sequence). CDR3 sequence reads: CASSFVSGKDEQFF. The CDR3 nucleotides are TGTGCCAGCAGCTTTGTCAGCGGGAAGGATGAGCAGTTCTTC.

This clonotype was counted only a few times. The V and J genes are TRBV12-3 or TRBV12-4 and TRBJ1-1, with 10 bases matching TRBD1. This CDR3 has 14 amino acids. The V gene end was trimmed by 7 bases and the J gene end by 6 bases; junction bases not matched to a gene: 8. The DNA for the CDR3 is TGTGCCAGCACCTTGACAGGGGGCAGGGCTGAAGCTTTCTTT. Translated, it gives CASTLTGGRAEAFF.

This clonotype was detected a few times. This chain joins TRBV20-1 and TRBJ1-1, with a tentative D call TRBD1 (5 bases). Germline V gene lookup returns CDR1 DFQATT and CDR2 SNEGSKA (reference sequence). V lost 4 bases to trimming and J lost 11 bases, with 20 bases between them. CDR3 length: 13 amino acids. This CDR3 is CSATITQGSFAFF. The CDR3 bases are TGCAGTGCTACTATTACCCAGGGCTCCTTCGCTTTCTTT.

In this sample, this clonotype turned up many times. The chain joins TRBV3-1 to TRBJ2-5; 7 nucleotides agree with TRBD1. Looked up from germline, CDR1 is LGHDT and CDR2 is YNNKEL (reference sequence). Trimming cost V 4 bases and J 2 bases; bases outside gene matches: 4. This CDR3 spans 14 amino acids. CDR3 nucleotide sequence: TGTGCCAGCAGCCCCGGACAGGTTCAAGAGACCCAGTACTTC. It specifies CASSPGQVQETQYF.

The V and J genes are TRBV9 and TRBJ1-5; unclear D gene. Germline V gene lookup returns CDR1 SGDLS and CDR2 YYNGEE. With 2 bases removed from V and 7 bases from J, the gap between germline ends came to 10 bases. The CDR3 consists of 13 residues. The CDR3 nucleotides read TGTGCCAGCAGCGTCTCGGAATTCCAGCCCCAGCATTTT. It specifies CASSVSEFQPQHF.

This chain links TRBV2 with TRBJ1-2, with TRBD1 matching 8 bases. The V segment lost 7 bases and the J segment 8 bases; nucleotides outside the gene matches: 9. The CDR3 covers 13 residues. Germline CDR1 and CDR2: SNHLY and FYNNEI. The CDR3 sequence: CASIPTGVEGYTF. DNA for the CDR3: TGTGCCAGCATCCCGACAGGGGTGGAAGGCTACACCTTC.

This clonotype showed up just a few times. The CDR3 loop reads CASSDIRERAYNEQFF. The CDR3, as DNA: TGTGCCAGCAGCGATATCCGGGAGAGAGCCTACAATGAGCAGTTCTTC. The chain employs TRBV7-9 and TRBJ2-1; tentative D call: TRBD2 (6 bases). CDR3 length: 16 residues. The germline V gene has CDR1 SEHNR and CDR2 FQNEAQ (reference sequence). Deletions cut 5 bases from V and 2 bases from J, with 16 bases between. Full variable domain (remainder filled in from reference TRBV7-9 and TRBJ2-1): DTGVSQNPRHKITKRGQNVTFRCDPISEHNRLYWYRQTLGQGPEFLTYFQNEAQLEKSRLLSDRFSAERPKGSFSTLEIQRTEQGDSAMYLCASSDIRERAYNEQFFGPGTRLTVL.

CDR3 region: CASSPTGGAYNEQFF. CDR3 nucleotides: TGTGCCAGCAGCCCCACAGGGGGCGCCTACAATGAGCAGTTCTTC. The chain carries TRBV6-5 and TRBJ2-1; 9 bases line up with TRBD1. The CDR3 runs to 15 residues. Looked up from germline, CDR1 is MNHEY and CDR2 is SVGAGI. J gave up 2 bases and V 6 bases, and 5 bases lay outside the gene matches.

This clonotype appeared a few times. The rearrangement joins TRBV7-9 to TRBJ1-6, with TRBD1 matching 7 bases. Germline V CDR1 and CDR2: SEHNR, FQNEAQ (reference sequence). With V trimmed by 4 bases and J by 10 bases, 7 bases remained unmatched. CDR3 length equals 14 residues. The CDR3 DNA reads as TGTGCCAGCAGCTCATTACAGGGGTTCTCACCCCTCCACTTT. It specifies CASSSLQGFSPLHF.

The chain's CDR3 is CASSETSGGSTDTQYF. In DNA form, the CDR3 reads TGCGCCAGCAGCGAAACTAGCGGGGGAAGCACAGATACGCAGTATTTT. The chain carries TRBV10-2 and TRBJ2-3; the match to TRBD2 covers 11 bases. Germline V gene sequence: CDR1 WSHSY, CDR2 SAAADI. The CDR3 has 16 residues. J lost 0 bases, V lost 6 bases, and 5 bases had no gene match.

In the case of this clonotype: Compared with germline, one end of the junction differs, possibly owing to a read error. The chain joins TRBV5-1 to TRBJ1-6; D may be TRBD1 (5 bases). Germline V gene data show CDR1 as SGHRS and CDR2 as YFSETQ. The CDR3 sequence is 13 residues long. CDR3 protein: CASSSVTESPPHF. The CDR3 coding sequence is TGCGCCAGCAGCTCCGTGACAGAATCACCCCCCCACTTT. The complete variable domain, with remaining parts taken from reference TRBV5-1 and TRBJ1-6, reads KAGVTQTPRYLIKTRGQQVTLSCSPISGHRSVSWYQQTPGQGLQFLFEYFSETQRNKGNFPGRFSGRQFSNSRSEMNVSTLELGDSALYLCASSSVTESPPHFGNGTRLTVT.

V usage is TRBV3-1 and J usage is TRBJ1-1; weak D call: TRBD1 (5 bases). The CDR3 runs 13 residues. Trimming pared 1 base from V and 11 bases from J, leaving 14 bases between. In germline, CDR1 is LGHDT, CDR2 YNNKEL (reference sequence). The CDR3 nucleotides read TGTGCCAGCAGCCAAGCCGGGGGGGAACGGGCTTTCTTT. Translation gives CASSQAGGERAFF.

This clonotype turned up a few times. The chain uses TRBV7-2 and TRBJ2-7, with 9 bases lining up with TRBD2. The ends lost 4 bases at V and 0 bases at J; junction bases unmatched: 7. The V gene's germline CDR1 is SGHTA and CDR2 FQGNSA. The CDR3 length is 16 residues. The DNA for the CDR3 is TGTGCCAGCAGCTCCACAATTAGCGGGGGCTCCTACGAGCAGTACTTC. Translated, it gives CASSSTISGGSYEQYF.

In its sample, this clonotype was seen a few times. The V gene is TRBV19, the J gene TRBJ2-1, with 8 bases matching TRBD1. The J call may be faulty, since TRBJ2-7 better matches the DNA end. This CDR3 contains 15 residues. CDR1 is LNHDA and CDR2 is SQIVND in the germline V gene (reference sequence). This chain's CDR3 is CASSTGGADYNEQYF. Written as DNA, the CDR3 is TGTGCCAGTAGTACAGGGGGCGCGGATTACAATGAGCAGTACTTC.

The CDR3 sequence: CASSLDRGRYEQYF. CDR3 nucleotide sequence: TGTGCCAGCAGCTTAGACCGGGGGAGGTACGAGCAGTACTTC. The chain uses TRBV11-2 and TRBJ2-7; perhaps TRBD2 as D (6 bases). Trimming removed 0 bases from V and 4 bases from J, with 10 bases in between. The CDR3 length is 14 residues. The germline gives CDR1 SGHAT, CDR2 FQNNGV. Combining the CDR3 with reference TRBV11-2 and TRBJ2-7 gives the whole variable domain EAGVAQSPRYKIIEKRQSVAFWCNPISGHATLYWYQQILGQGPKLLIQFQNNGVVDDSQLPKDRFSAERLKGVDSTLKIQPAKLEDSAVYLCASSLDRGRYEQYFGPGTRLTVT.

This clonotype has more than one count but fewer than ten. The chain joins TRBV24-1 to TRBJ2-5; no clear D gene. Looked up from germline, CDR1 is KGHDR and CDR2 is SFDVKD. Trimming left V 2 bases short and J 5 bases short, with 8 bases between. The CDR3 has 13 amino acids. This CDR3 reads CATSDSVLETQYF. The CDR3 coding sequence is TGTGCCACCAGTGATTCGGTGTTGGAGACCCAGTACTTC.

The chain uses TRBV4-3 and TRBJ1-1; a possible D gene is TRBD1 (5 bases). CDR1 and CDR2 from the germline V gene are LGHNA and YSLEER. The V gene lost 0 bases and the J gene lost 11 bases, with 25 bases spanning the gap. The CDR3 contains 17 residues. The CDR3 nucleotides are TGCGCCAGCAGCCAAGATCAGATTGGTGGGGGGGAACGCCGGGCTTTCTTT. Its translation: CASSQDQIGGGERRAFF.

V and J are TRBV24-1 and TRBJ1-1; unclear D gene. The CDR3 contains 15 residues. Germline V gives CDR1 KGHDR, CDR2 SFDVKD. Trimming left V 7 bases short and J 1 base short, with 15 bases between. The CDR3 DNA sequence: TGTGCCACCAGGGACGGTGAACGGAAGAACACTGAAGCTTTCTTT. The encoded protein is CATRDGERKNTEAFF.

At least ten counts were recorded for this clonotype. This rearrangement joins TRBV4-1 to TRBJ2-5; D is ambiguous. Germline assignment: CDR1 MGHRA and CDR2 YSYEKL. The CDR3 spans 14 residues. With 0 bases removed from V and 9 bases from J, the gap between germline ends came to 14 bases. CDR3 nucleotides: TGCGCCAGCAGCCAAGAACACAGTTTGAAGGCCCAGTACTTC. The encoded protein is CASSQEHSLKAQYF.